These 15 T cell receptor beta chains came from one sample sequenced in a study of Ad26.COV2.S vaccination and SARS-CoV-2 variants. Treatment specified: 15 to 20 received Ad26.COV2.S at low or high dose, single or two shots; roughly 5 received placebo; per-sample allocation not given. All samples were drawn on day 63, counting from the first vaccine or placebo injection. Some clones are missing from TCRdb's copy, which holds only in-frame ones; the method was immunoSEQ multiplex PCR. This table has around 450,000 clones, approximately 92% appearing once. The sample in question was peripheral blood, obtained in a trial of Ad26.COV2.S vaccine versus placebo. These receptors all stem from a person between 18 and 65 years old who received the Ad26.COV2.S COVID-19 vaccine or a placebo.

CDR3 loop: CASSLGDTSPLHF. CDR3 bases: TGTGCCAGCAGTTTGGGGGACACTTCACCCCTCCACTTT. V gene TRBV12-3 or TRBV12-4 combines with J gene TRBJ1-6; D may be TRBD1 (6 bases). CDR3 size: 13 residues. V shed 3 bases and J shed 9 bases, with 9 bases lying between them.

This sequence joins TRBV2 and TRBJ1-5; 8 bases align to TRBD1. This CDR3 is built from 15 residues. Germline loops: CDR1 SNHLY, CDR2 FYNNEI. V lost 10 bases and J lost 5; bases outside the gene matches: 13. This CDR3 is CATRTGLGIDQPQHF. Written as DNA, the CDR3 is TGTGCCACCCGGACAGGGCTAGGGATAGATCAGCCCCAGCATTTT. Together with reference TRBV2 and TRBJ1-5, the CDR3 gives the full variable domain: EPEVTQTPSHQVTQMGQEVILRCVPISNHLYFYWYRQILGQKVEFLVSFYNNEISEKSEIFDDQFSVERPDGSNFTLKIRSTKLEDSAMYFCATRTGLGIDQPQHFGDGTRLSIL.

This rearrangement joins TRBV9 to TRBJ2-3; possibly TRBD1 for D (6 bases). Germline V gene data show CDR1 as SGDLS and CDR2 as YYNGEE. V shed 5 bases and J shed 1 base, with 8 bases lying between them. This CDR3 is 13 amino acids long. The CDR3 DNA is TGTGCCAGCAGAGCAGGGGGCACAGATACGCAGTATTTT. Amino acid sequence: CASRAGGTDTQYF. The entire variable domain, with the rest obtained from reference TRBV9 and TRBJ2-3, is as follows: DSGVTQTPKHLITATGQRVTLRCSPRSGDLSVYWYQQSLDQGLQFLIQYYNGEERAKGNILERFSAQQFPDLHSELNLSSLELGDSALYFCASRAGGTDTQYFGPGTRLTVL.

V and J are TRBV5-4 and TRBJ2-2; 8 bases line up with TRBD1. From germline, CDR1 is SGHNT and CDR2 YYREEE (reference sequence). Trimming cost V 2 bases and J 5 bases; bases outside gene matches: 8. The CDR3 is 16 amino acids. This CDR3 reads CASSFLAQGATGELFF. The CDR3 DNA is TGTGCCAGCAGCTTTCTAGCCCAGGGGGCGACCGGGGAGCTGTTTTTT.

The CDR3 region is CASRDGFTEAFF. CDR3 nucleotides: TGTGCCAGCAGGGACGGGTTCACTGAAGCTTTCTTT. The chain has TRBV5-8 and TRBJ1-1; no firm D call. V was clipped by 5 bases and J by 4 bases, with 9 bases between them. The CDR3 runs 12 residues. Germline lookup yields CDR1 SGHTS and CDR2 YDEGEE.

This clone is a singleton in its sample. V and J are TRBV9 and TRBJ1-1; TRBD1 aligns across 8 bases. Losses at the gene ends were 0 bases for V and 1 base for J; bases not matched to a gene: 5. Germline CDR1 is SGDLS and CDR2 is YYNGEE. This CDR3 has 16 amino acids. CDR3 region: CASSVGSGQGNTEAFF. Written as DNA, the CDR3 is TGTGCCAGCAGCGTAGGGTCCGGACAGGGGAACACTGAAGCTTTCTTT. The complete variable domain, with remaining parts taken from reference TRBV9 and TRBJ1-1, reads DSGVTQTPKHLITATGQRVTLRCSPRSGDLSVYWYQQSLDQGLQFLIQYYNGEERAKGNILERFSAQQFPDLHSELNLSSLELGDSALYFCASSVGSGQGNTEAFFGQGTRLTVV.

The rearrangement links TRBV27 to TRBJ2-7; 7 nucleotides line up with TRBD1. Germline V lookup: CDR1 MNHEY, CDR2 SMNVEV (reference sequence). V dropped 5 bases and J dropped 6; count of bases not matched to a gene: 7. The CDR3 sequence is 13 residues long. The CDR3 nucleotides are TGTGCCAGCAGTCACGACAGGGATCTCGAGCAGTACTTC. Its protein is CASSHDRDLEQYF.

The chain has TRBV2 and TRBJ1-5, with 9 nucleotides matching TRBD1. This CDR3 comprises 16 residues. From germline, CDR1 is SNHLY and CDR2 FYNNEI. The V and J ends lost 5 bases and 2 bases, in that order; junction bases with no gene match: 7. The CDR3 is CASSKTTGGGNQPQHF. CDR3 coding DNA: TGTGCCAGCAGTAAAACCACAGGGGGCGGCAATCAGCCCCAGCATTTT.

This chain links TRBV6-2 or TRBV6-3 with TRBJ2-7; TRBD2 might be the D (6 bases). Per germline, CDR1 MNHEY and CDR2 SVGEGT. V was shortened by 2 bases and J by 4 bases, with 21 bases between the two germline ends. This CDR3 has 17 amino acids. This CDR3 reads CASSYRRDGRLEYEQYF. The CDR3 DNA follows: TGTGCCAGCAGTTACCGGCGGGACGGCCGTTTGGAGTACGAGCAGTACTTC.

The V and J genes are TRBV9 and TRBJ1-1; 8 nucleotides match TRBD1. CDR3 length: 16 residues. Germline lookup yields CDR1 SGDLS and CDR2 YYNGEE. Trimming at V came to 0 bases and at J to 4 bases, leaving 8 bases not matched to a gene. The chain's CDR3 is CASSVGGQAWGTEAFF. CDR3 sequence (DNA): TGTGCCAGCAGCGTAGGGGGACAGGCCTGGGGCACTGAAGCTTTCTTT. Drawing the rest from reference TRBV9 and TRBJ1-1, the complete variable domain is DSGVTQTPKHLITATGQRVTLRCSPRSGDLSVYWYQQSLDQGLQFLIQYYNGEERAKGNILERFSAQQFPDLHSELNLSSLELGDSALYFCASSVGGQAWGTEAFFGQGTRLTVV.

V gene TRBV15 combines with J gene TRBJ1-5; TRBD1 is a possible D gene (5 bases). The germline gives CDR1 LNHNV, CDR2 YYDKDF (reference sequence). V shed 6 bases and J shed 2 bases, with 14 bases lying between them. The CDR3 is 15 residues long. The CDR3 nucleotides read TGTGCCACCAGGGGCAGGGAAGGAGGCAATCAGCCCCAGCATTTT. Protein product: CATRGREGGNQPQHF.

The chain has TRBV19 and TRBJ2-4, with TRBD1 as a possible D gene (6 bases). Trimming left V 7 bases short and J 0 bases short, with 16 bases between. The CDR3 totals 16 residues. The germline V gene has CDR1 LNHDA and CDR2 SQIVND (reference sequence). DNA of the CDR3: TGTGCCAGTACCCCCGACAGGTTTCTAGCCAAAAACATTCAGTACTTC. Its translation: CASTPDRFLAKNIQYF.

This chain uses TRBV5-4 with TRBJ1-3; the D gene is possibly TRBD1 (5 bases). Looked up from germline, CDR1 is SGHNT and CDR2 is YYREEE (reference sequence). V dropped 7 bases and J dropped 8 bases, with 13 bases sitting between them. CDR3 length: 12 amino acids. CDR3 region: CASGRVGDTIYF. Here the CDR3 DNA reads TGTGCCAGCGGCAGGGTGGGTGACACCATATATTTT.

The chain uses TRBV3-1 (or the pseudogene TRBV3-2) and TRBJ1-2, with D perhaps TRBD1 (5 bases). In germline, CDR1 is LGHDT, CDR2 YNNKEL (reference sequence). Between the trimmed V and J ends, which lost 3 bases and 4 bases, there was a span of 15 bases. The CDR3 extends over 15 amino acids. Written as DNA, the CDR3 is TGTGCCAGCAGCCAGTCCAGGACATTTAGCTATGGCTACACCTTC. It specifies CASSQSRTFSYGYTF.

This sequence joins TRBV7-2 and TRBJ1-2, with D perhaps TRBD1 (6 bases). Trimming took off 5 bases at V and 4 bases at J, with 11 bases between the two ends. Germline lookup yields CDR1 SGHTA and CDR2 FQGNSA. CDR3 length: 13 residues. The CDR3 here is CASSNRVAYGYTF. DNA of the CDR3: TGTGCCAGCAGCAACAGGGTTGCCTATGGCTACACCTTC.